A selection of T cell receptor beta chains follows, all from one sample in a study of blood T cell repertoires in COVID-19. Sequencing used immunoSEQ multiplex PCR; TCRdb keeps in-frame clones, though not all of them. The data contain about 210,000 clones, 82% of them singletons. The sample comprised peripheral blood. These receptors all come from a woman in her sixties or seventies with COVID-19, enrolled during active disease. Both conserved end residues are part of each CDR3. A D gene is named only where the DNA matches it firmly. Part of the rows lack a size; the others show once, few, many or a class for expanded clones.

CDR3 protein | CDR3 DNA | clone size | J gene | D gene | V gene
CASSESGGLAKNIQYF | TGTGCCAGCAGCGAAAGCGGGGGCCTAGCCAAAAACATTCAGTACTTC | - | TRBJ2-4 | TRBD2 | TRBV14
CASSYGSGYTGELFF | TGTGCCAGCAGTTATGGTAGCGGTTACACCGGGGAGCTGTTTTTT | - | TRBJ2-2 | - | TRBV6-2/TRBV6-3
CASSFTGTGLSPLHF | TGTGCCAGCAGCTTTACCGGGACAGGACTTTCACCCCTCCACTTT | - | TRBJ1-6 | TRBD1 | TRBV7-3
CASSYRTANTGELFF | TGTGCCAGCAGTTATAGGACAGCTAACACCGGGGAGCTGTTTTTT | once | TRBJ2-2 | - | TRBV6-2/TRBV6-3
CAISAGGQANEKLFF | TGTGCCATCAGTGCGGGGGGGCAGGCTAATGAAAAACTGTTTTTT | - | TRBJ1-4 | - | TRBV10-3
CATIFTGTDTQYF | TGTGCCACCATATTTACAGGCACAGATACGCAGTATTTT | - | TRBJ2-3 | - | TRBV28
CASGLGYEQYF | TGTGCCAGCGGACTGGGGTACGAGCAGTACTTC | many | TRBJ2-7 | - | TRBV27
CATKGGGHEQYF | TGTGCCACCAAAGGGGGGGGCCACGAGCAGTACTTC | - | TRBJ2-7 | - | TRBV27
CSVALTGVSGYTF | TGCAGCGTGGCCTTAACAGGGGTGAGTGGCTACACCTTC | few | TRBJ1-2 | TRBD1 | TRBV29-1
CASSLVVSGSRRDTQYF | TGTGCCAGCAGCTTAGTGGTTAGCGGGAGCCGACGGGATACGCAGTATTTT | once | TRBJ2-3 | TRBD2 | TRBV7-2
CAISESRDRGIHEQYF | TGTGCCATCAGTGAGTCCAGGGACAGGGGTATCCACGAGCAGTACTTC | - | TRBJ2-7 | TRBD1 | TRBV10-3
CASSPGGSGYTF | TGTGCCAGCAGCCCCGGGGGATCCGGCTACACCTTC | - | TRBJ1-2 | - | TRBV6-5
CASSPGDRGRQSLHF | TGTGCCAGCAGTCCCGGAGACAGGGGGCGGCAGTCCCTCCACTTT | - | TRBJ1-6 | TRBD1 | TRBV28
CASSRAGGDKEKLFF | TGTGCCAGCAGCCGAGCAGGGGGCGATAAAGAAAAACTGTTTTTT | - | TRBJ1-4 | TRBD1 | TRBV28
CASSYSPGGVEAKNIQYF | TGTGCCAGCAGTTACTCTCCAGGGGGCGTGGAAGCCAAAAACATTCAGTACTTC | - | TRBJ2-4 | TRBD1 | TRBV6-2/TRBV6-3